This T cell receptor (beta chain) was identified during a study of T cells in Graves' hyperthyroidism and ophthalmopathy. Amplification yielded TCR beta CDR3 regions, with RNA transcripts as the source. The TCR CDR3 was amplified in a first-round RT-PCR using the HTBI primer set. MiXCR was run by TCRdb on the multiplex PCR reads, yielding one entry per CDR3 protein. The sample shows 600,000 to 850,000 distinct CDR3 sequences, roughly a sixth of them seen only once. CDR3 length equals 11 residues. Deletions cut 10 bases from V and 3 bases from J, with 9 bases between. CDR1 is ENHRY and CDR2 is SYGVKD in the germline V gene.

The rearrangement joins TRBV10-3 to TRBJ1-1; the D is unclear. The clonotype originates from a woman between 50 and 59 years old with Graves' hyperthyroidism that later progressed to Graves' ophthalmopathy. Sample: blood. The chain's CDR3 is CATGWDTEAFF. The CDR3 DNA reads as TGTGCCACAGGCTGGGACACTGAAGCTTTCTTT.